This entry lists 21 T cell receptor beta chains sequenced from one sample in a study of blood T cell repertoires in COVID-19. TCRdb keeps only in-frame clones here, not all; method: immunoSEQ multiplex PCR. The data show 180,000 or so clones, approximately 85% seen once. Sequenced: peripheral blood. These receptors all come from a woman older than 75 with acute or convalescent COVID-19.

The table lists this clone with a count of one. This CDR3 reads CASSMWGGGTGEEQFF. The CDR3 DNA sequence: TGTGCCAGTAGTATGTGGGGCGGGGGAACGGGTGAGGAGCAGTTCTTC. The chain is built from TRBV19 and TRBJ2-1, with 7 bases aligning to TRBD2. This CDR3 has 16 amino acids. The germline gives CDR1 LNHDA, CDR2 SQIVND (reference sequence). V shed 3 bases, J shed 10 bases, and the junction held 15 bases outside the gene matches.

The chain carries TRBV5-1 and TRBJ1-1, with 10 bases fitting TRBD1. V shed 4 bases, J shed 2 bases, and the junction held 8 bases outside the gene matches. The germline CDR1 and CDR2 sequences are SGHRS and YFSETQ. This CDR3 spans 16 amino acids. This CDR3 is CASSPRRQGANTEAFF. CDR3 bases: TGCGCCAGCAGCCCCCGCCGACAGGGGGCTAACACTGAAGCTTTCTTT.

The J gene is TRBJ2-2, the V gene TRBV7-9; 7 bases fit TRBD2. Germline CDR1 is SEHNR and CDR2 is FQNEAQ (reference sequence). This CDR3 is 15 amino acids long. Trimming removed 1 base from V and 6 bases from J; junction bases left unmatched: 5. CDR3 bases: TGTGCCAGCAGCTTAGTTGGGACTAAGTCCGGGGAGCTGTTTTTT. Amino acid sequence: CASSLVGTKSGELFF.

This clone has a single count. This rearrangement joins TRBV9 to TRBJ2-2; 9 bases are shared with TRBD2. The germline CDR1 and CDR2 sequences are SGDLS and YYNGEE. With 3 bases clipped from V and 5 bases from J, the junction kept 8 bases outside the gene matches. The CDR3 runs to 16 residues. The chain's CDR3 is CASSGDSGRGTGELFF. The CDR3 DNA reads TGTGCCAGCAGCGGTGATAGCGGGAGAGGGACCGGGGAGCTGTTTTTT.

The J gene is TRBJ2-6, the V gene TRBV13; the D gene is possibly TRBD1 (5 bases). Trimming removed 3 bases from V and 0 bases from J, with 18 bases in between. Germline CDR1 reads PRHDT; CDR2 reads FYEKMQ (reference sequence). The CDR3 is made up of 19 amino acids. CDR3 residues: CASSFFRQTFSSGANVLTF. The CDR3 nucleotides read TGTGCCAGCAGCTTTTTCCGACAGACCTTCTCCTCTGGGGCCAACGTCCTGACTTTC.

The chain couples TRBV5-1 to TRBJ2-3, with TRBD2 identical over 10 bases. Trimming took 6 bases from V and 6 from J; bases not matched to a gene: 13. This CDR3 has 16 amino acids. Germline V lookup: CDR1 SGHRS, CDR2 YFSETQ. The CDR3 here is CASNSIIGSGGDTQYF. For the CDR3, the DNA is TGCGCCAGCAATAGCATTATTGGTAGCGGGGGGGATACGCAGTATTTT.

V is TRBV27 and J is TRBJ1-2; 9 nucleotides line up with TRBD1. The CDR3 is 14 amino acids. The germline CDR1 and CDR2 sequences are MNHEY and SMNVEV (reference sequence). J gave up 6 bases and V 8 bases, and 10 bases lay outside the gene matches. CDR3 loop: CASGNRGRNDGYTF. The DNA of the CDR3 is TGTGCCAGCGGAAACAGGGGGCGGAACGATGGCTACACCTTC.

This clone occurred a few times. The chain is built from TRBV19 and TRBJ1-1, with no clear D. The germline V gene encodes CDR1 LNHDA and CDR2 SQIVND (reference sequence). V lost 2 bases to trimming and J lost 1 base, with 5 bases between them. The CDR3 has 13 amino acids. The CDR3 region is CASSISGNTEAFF. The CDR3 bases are TGTGCCAGTAGTATATCCGGGAACACTGAAGCTTTCTTT.

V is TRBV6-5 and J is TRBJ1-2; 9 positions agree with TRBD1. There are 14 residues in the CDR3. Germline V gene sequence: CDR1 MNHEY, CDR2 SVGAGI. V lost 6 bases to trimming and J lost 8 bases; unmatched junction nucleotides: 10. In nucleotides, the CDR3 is TGTGCCAGCAGACAGGGACAGGGAGTAGTAGGCTACACCTTC. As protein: CASRQGQGVVGYTF.

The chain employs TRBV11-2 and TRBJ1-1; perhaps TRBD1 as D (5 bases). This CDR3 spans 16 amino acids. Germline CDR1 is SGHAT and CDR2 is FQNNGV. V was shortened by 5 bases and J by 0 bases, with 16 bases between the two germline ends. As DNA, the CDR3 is TGTGCCAGCAGCAACCCCAGGGAACTCGTGAACACTGAAGCTTTCTTT. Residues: CASSNPRELVNTEAFF. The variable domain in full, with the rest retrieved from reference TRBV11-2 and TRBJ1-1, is EAGVAQSPRYKIIEKRQSVAFWCNPISGHATLYWYQQILGQGPKLLIQFQNNGVVDDSQLPKDRFSAERLKGVDSTLKIQPAKLEDSAVYLCASSNPRELVNTEAFFGQGTRLTVV.

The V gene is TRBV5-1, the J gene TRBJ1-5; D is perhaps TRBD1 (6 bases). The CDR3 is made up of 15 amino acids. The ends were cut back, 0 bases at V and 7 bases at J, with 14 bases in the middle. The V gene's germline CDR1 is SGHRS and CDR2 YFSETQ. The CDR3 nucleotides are TGCGCCAGCAGCTTGGAACCCGGACAGAACCAGCCCCAGCATTTT. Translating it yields CASSLEPGQNQPQHF.

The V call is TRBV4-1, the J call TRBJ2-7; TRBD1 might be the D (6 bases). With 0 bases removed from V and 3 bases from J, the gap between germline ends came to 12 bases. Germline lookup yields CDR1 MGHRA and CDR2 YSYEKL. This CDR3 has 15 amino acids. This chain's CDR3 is CASSQDPGHGYEQYF. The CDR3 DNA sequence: TGCGCCAGCAGCCAAGACCCGGGACACGGCTACGAGCAGTACTTC.

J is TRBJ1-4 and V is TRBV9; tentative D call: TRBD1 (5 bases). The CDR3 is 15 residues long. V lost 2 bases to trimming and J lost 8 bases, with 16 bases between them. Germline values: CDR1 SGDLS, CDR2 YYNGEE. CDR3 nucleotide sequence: TGTGCCAGCAGCGTCGGACGGATAGCAGGGGAAAAACTGTTTTTT. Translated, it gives CASSVGRIAGEKLFF.

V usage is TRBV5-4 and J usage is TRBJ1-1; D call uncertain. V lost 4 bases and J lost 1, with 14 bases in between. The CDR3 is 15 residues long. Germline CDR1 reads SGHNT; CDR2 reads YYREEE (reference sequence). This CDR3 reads CASSPSSTRNTEAFF. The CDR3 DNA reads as TGTGCCAGCAGCCCGTCCTCGACACGGAACACTGAAGCTTTCTTT.

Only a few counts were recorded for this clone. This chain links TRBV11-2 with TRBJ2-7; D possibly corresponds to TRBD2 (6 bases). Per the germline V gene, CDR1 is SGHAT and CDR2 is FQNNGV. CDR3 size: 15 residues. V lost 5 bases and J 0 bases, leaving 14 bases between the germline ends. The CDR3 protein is CASSPGGLSSYEQYF. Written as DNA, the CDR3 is TGTGCCAGCAGCCCCGGGGGTCTGAGCTCCTACGAGCAGTACTTC.

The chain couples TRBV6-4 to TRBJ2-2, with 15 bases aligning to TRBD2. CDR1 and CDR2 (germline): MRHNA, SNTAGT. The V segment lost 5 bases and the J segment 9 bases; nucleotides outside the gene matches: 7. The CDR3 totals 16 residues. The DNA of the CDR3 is TGTGCCAGCAGTCCTGGACTAGCGGGAGGGGGCCGGGAGCTGTTTTTT. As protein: CASSPGLAGGGRELFF.

This CDR3 reads CASSPRGLYGYTF. The CDR3 nucleotides are TGTGCCAGCAGCCCCAGGGGGCTCTATGGCTACACCTTC. V gene TRBV5-8 combines with J gene TRBJ1-2; TRBD1 matches 8 bases. V shed 4 bases, J shed 4 bases, and the junction held 3 bases outside the gene matches. The CDR3 is 13 residues long. The germline V gene encodes CDR1 SGHTS and CDR2 YDEGEE. Filled out from reference TRBV5-8 and TRBJ1-2, the complete variable domain reads EAGVTQSPTHLIKTRGQQATLRCSPISGHTSVYWYQQALGLGLQFLLWYDEGEERNRGNFPPRFSGRQFPNYSSELNVNALELEDSALYLCASSPRGLYGYTFGSGTRLTVV.

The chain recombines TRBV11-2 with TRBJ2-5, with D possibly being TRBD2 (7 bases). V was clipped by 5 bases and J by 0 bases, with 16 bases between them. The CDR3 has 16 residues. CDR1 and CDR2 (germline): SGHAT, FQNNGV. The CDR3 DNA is TGTGCCAGCAGCCGAGCGGGACAAATGTACCAAGAGACCCAGTACTTC. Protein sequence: CASSRAGQMYQETQYF.

The CDR3 DNA is TGTGCCAGCAGCTTAGACCCCTTTCTGTCCCTGGACATCTCTGGAAACACCATATATTTT. Encoded protein: CASSLDPFLSLDISGNTIYF. V usage is TRBV11-2 and J usage is TRBJ1-3; D might be TRBD1 (5 bases). Trimming cost V 0 bases and J 0 bases, with 21 bases left between them. The CDR3 is 20 amino acids. Germline assignment: CDR1 SGHAT and CDR2 FQNNGV.

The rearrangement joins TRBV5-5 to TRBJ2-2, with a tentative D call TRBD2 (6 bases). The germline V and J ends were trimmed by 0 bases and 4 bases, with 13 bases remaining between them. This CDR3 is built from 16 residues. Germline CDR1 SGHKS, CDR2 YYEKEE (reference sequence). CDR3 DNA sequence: TGTGCCAGCAGCTTGGGGTCCTTGGGGGGCACCGGGGAGCTGTTTTTT. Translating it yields CASSLGSLGGTGELFF.

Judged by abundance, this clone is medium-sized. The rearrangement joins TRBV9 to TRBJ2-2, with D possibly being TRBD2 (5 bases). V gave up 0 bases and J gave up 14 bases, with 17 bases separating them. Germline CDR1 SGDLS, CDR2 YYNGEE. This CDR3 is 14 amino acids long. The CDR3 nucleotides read TGTGCCAGCAGCGTAGGGGCGGCGGGTAGTGAACTGTTTTTT. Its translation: CASSVGAAGSELFF.